The rows below give T cell receptor beta chains drawn from one sample of a study of blood T cell repertoires in COVID-19. The protocol was immunoSEQ multiplex PCR, while the TCRdb copy is restricted to in-frame clones and leaves out a portion. The sample lists a few hundred thousand clones; approximately 87% were seen once. Sequencing was performed on peripheral blood. The receptors originated from a woman aged 45-60 years with acute or convalescent COVID-19. CDR3s include the opening cysteine and the closing phenylalanine or tryptophan.

CASSVGREIVEQYF	TRBJ2-7	14	TRBV9
CASSIGRTSGTDEQFF	TRBJ2-1	16	TRBV19
CASSLFWTGTDTQYF	TRBJ2-3	15	TRBV5-6
CASSGGWSFGEQFF	TRBJ2-1	14	TRBV11-3
CASSLVRGGSSYEQYF	TRBJ2-7	16	TRBV11-2
CASSFMGDWGYTF	TRBJ1-2	13	TRBV27
CASSRGRGAEAFF	TRBJ1-1	13	TRBV6-5
CAISESPDTQYF	TRBJ2-3	12	TRBV10-3
CASSQDRGSQHF	TRBJ1-5	12	TRBV14
CSVGGGGTGANVLTF	TRBJ2-6	15	TRBV29-1
CATSIQTNTEAFF	TRBJ1-1	13	TRBV15
CASSPTGVDEQFF	TRBJ2-1	13	TRBV5-1
CASRIQPTGPYEQYF	TRBJ2-7	15	TRBV19
CASRTSDQPQHF	TRBJ1-5	12	TRBV6-6
CASSALRETEAFF	TRBJ1-1	13	TRBV9
CASSFTGGDQPQHF	TRBJ1-5	14	TRBV5-1
CASSSGQGPLHEQYF	TRBJ2-7	15	TRBV5-1
CASSYGEGADTEAFF	TRBJ1-1	15	TRBV4-2
CASSSKGDTEAFF	TRBJ1-1	13	TRBV7-3
CASSRSLAAAYEQYF	TRBJ2-7	15	TRBV7-9
CASTVEESGELFF	TRBJ2-2	13	TRBV6-5
CASSTDRRNGYTF	TRBJ1-2	13	TRBV7-3
CASRGTGTSHSYNEQFF	TRBJ2-1	17	TRBV19
CASSLGNGEPAGGYTF	TRBJ1-2	16	TRBV7-3
CASSQETRTDTQYF	TRBJ2-3	14	TRBV4-1
CASSMDRAAYGYTF	TRBJ1-2	14	TRBV6-6
CATSRAFTGAYGYTF	TRBJ1-2	15	TRBV15
CASSESQGRSNEQFF	TRBJ2-1	15	TRBV2
CASSDITGGHQPQHF	TRBJ1-5	15	TRBV6-2/TRBV6-3
CASSHRFQGPTGELFF	TRBJ2-2	16	TRBV7-9
CSVARVQETQYF	TRBJ2-5	12	TRBV29-1
CASRPLAGAGYNEQFF	TRBJ2-1	16	TRBV25-1
CASSLSPPGSGRRDTQYF	TRBJ2-3	18	TRBV27
CASSLFWERQETQYF	TRBJ2-5	15	TRBV7-2
CASSEELVRSEKLFF	TRBJ1-4	15	TRBV6-1
CASKKRSEPNEKLFF	TRBJ1-4	15	TRBV2
CASSPGAGEETQYF	TRBJ2-5	14	TRBV18
CASSPMGGESSYEQYF	TRBJ2-7	16	TRBV18
CASDPLEFF	TRBJ2-2	9	TRBV7-9
CASSLVSSGTTDTQYF	TRBJ2-3	16	TRBV7-2
CASSKARSSTDTQYF	TRBJ2-3	15	TRBV21-1
CASSPFGEESGANVLTF	TRBJ2-6	17	TRBV7-3
CASSLVPREDYEQYF	TRBJ2-7	15	TRBV5-1
CASSVGNGRAQREQYF	TRBJ2-7	16	TRBV9
CASSIDTGTGGNQPQHF	TRBJ1-5	17	TRBV19
CASSLSRGGRYDEQYF	TRBJ2-7	16	TRBV27
CASSLPLPSGYTGELFF	TRBJ2-2	17	TRBV5-1
CASSVGTGNFYEQYF	TRBJ2-7	15	TRBV19
CASSLYRGTYEQYF	TRBJ2-7	14	TRBV28
CAWSTGASEAFF	TRBJ1-1	12	TRBV30
CASSPSGRSSYEQYF	TRBJ2-7	15	TRBV19
CASGRGTPVTDTQYF	TRBJ2-3	15	TRBV9
CASSQDLGGRGDTQYF	TRBJ2-3	16	TRBV4-3
CASSYVQGTTGELFF	TRBJ2-2	15	TRBV6-6
CATSLAGDVDNEQFF	TRBJ2-1	15	TRBV24-1